The T cell receptor (beta chain) described here comes from a study of breast tumors, draining lymph nodes, adjacent tissues. Study-wide results and limits: Luminal-like breast cancer showed significantly greater tumor-nontumor repertoire similarity than basal-like breast cancer did. Tumor T cell lymph node origin was a supported hypothesis, not proven.

TCRdb fed the multiplex PCR reads into MiXCR, producing one record per CDR3 protein. The sample has approximately 210,000 distinct CDR3 sequences, about 34% seen once. At least ten counts were recorded for this clonotype. Its antigen is unidentified. The CDR3 sequence is 12 residues long. Trimming left V 6 bases short and J 4 bases short, with 12 bases between. Germline V gene lookup returns CDR1 GTSNPN and CDR2 SVGIG (reference sequence). Breast cancer patients provided tissue from their axillary draining lymph nodes. The receptor was derived from a female donor with breast cancer. Some clones in this sample may be carry-over from other donors' samples. The specimen sequenced was axillary lymph node tissue. V is TRBV30 and J is TRBJ1-2, with unresolved D. In DNA form, the CDR3 reads TGTGCCTGTTCGGGAAATAGCTATGGCTACACCTTC. It yields the protein CACSGNSYGYTF.